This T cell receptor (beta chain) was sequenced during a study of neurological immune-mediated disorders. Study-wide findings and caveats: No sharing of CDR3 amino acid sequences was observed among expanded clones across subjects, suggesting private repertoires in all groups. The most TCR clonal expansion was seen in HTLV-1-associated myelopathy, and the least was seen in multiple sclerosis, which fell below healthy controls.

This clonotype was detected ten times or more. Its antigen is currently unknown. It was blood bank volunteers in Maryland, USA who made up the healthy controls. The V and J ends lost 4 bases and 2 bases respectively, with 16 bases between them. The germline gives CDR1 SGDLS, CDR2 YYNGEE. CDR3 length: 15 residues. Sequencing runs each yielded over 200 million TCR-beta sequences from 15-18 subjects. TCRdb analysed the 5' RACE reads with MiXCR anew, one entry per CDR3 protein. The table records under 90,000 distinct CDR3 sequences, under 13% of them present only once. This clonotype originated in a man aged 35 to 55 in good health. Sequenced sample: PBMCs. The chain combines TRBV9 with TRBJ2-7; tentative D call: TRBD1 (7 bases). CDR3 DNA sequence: TGTGCCAGCAGCTCCTCAGGGGGGACACCCTACGAGCAGTACTTC. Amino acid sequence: CASSSSGGTPYEQYF.